The table lists the clone carrying this T cell receptor (beta chain) with many counts. Noted time point: newly diagnosed GD, antithyroid drugs for less than 3 months. PBMCs provided the RNA from which the TCR library was made. The data were obtained in a study of regulatory T cells in long-lasting Graves disease. According to the study, TCR beta libraries were built with iRepertoire HTBI primers and CDR3-region Arm-PCR. Each CDR3 protein is one row after TCRdb ran MiXCR on the multiplex PCR reads. The sample includes roughly 420,000 distinct CDR3 sequences, 15% to 20% of them seen just once. These same data were also listed under a study on T cells in Graves' hyperthyroidism and ophthalmopathy. That source adds: Subjects aged 18 to 65 presented with newly diagnosed hyperthyroidism of less than 2 months' duration. Diagnosis rested on symptoms, serum thyroxine and TRAb, thyroid ultrasound, and orbital computed tomography. A set of HTBI primers served as the primers for a first-round RT-PCR of the TCR CDR3. The model foresaw ophthalmopathy a median roughly 6 months prior to onset.

The clonotype comes from a young woman with Graves disease. Sequenced here: peripheral blood mononuclear cells (PBMCs), sampled at new diagnosis, from a patient treated with antithyroid drugs.

The CDR3, as DNA: TGTGCCAGCTCACCGGGGGCGGAAGCTAACTATGGCTACACCTTC. Encoded protein: CASSPGAEANYGYTF. V and J are TRBV18 and TRBJ1-2, with D perhaps TRBD1 (6 bases). Germline V gives CDR1 KGHSH, CDR2 LQKENI. The CDR3 is made up of 15 amino acids. V lost 3 bases, J lost 0 bases, and 11 bases lay in between.